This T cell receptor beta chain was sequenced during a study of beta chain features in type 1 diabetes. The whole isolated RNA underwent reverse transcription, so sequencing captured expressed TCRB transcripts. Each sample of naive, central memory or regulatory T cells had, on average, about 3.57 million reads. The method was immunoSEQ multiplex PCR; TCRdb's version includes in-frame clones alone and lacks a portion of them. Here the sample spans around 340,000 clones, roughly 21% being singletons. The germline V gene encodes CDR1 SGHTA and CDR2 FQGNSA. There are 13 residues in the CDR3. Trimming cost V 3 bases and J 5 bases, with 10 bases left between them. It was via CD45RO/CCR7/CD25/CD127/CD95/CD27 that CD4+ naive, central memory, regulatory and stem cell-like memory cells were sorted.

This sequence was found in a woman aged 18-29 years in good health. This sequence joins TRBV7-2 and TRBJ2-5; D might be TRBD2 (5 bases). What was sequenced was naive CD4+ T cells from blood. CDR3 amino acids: CASSLGRGETQYF. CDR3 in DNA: TGTGCCAGCAGCTTGGGTAGAGGGGAGACCCAGTACTTC.